The TCR beta chain described here comes from a study of post-analysis software for immune sequencing data. Findings of the study overall: Patients carried five TRBV segments more frequently than controls did, and TRBV5-6, TRBV5-1 and TRBV20-1 were among them.

This clonotype was recorded many times. Its specificity is not known. The CDR3 contains 11 residues. Germline V gene sequence: CDR1 KGHSH, CDR2 LQKENI. V was cut by 2 bases and J by 5 bases, with 2 bases left in between. Prepared TCR beta cDNA libraries contained unique molecular identifiers. TCRdb independently ran MiXCR on the PCR reads; one entry per CDR3 protein. Among around 440,000 distinct CDR3 sequences, around 40% were seen once, and the ten largest hold 9.5% to 13%. The sample comprised blood. The chain recombines TRBV18 with TRBJ2-3; D not certain. The TCR comes from a girl under 18 with multiple sclerosis. In DNA, the CDR3 is TGTGCCAGCTCACCAGGAGATACGCAGTATTTT. Translation: CASSPGDTQYF.